This T cell receptor beta chain was sequenced in a study of blood T cell repertoires in COVID-19. The Seattle patients joined while their infection was active and were tracked longitudinally afterward. Sequencing was performed with immunoSEQ multiplex PCR; in TCRdb, only in-frame clones are kept and a portion is missing. The sample has 150,000 to 200,000 clones; about 86% are singletons. The germline V gene has CDR1 MNHEY and CDR2 SVGAGI. The CDR3 spans 12 residues. Germline trimming cut 8 bases from V and 5 bases from J; bases unmatched to any gene: 6. The TCR was taken from a woman in her sixties with COVID-19, enrolled during active disease. This chain links TRBV6-5 with TRBJ2-7; 7 nucleotides agree with TRBD2. Sequencing used peripheral blood. The CDR3, as DNA: TGTGCCAGCTCAATCGGGGGGAACGAGCAGTACTTC. Its translation: CASSIGGNEQYF.